The entry that follows covers one TCR beta chain sequence. What it binds is not known. Those who donated were healthy HIV-negative adults, with no recent acute infections or vaccinations reported. These data are taken from a study of shared clonotypes between healthy human individuals. Sequencing used immunoSEQ multiplex PCR; TCRdb keeps in-frame clones, though not all of them. Here the sample spans over 2 million clones, approximately 95% being singletons. Study-wide results and limits: Despite large depth, sorted-subset datasets appeared incompletely sequenced.

Material for sequencing was naive CD4+ T cells sorted from blood. Subset of the sample: CD45RA+ positively selected. The TCR was taken from a man younger than 35 in good health.

As DNA, the CDR3 is TGTGCCAGCAGCGGGGGACTACTACTGAGCTCCTACAATGAGCAGTTCTTC. Translation gives CASSGGLLLSSYNEQFF. This rearrangement joins TRBV5-6 to TRBJ2-1, with 7 bases matching TRBD2. Germline loops: CDR1 SGHDT, CDR2 YYEEEE. V dropped 4 bases and J dropped 0; count of bases not matched to a gene: 10. The CDR3 consists of 17 residues.